The rows below give T cell receptor beta chains drawn from one sample of a study of T-cell memory formation after mild COVID-19. A single record per CDR3 protein comes from TCRdb applying MiXCR to the 5' RACE reads. This table has under 550,000 distinct CDR3 sequences, roughly 18% appearing once. The sample taken for sequencing was PBMCs or a T cell subset sorted from them (not recorded which). Receptor source: a young man who had mild COVID-19 (a few samples of this study predate the infection). Cell type and time point are not known. The CDR3 runs from the conserved cysteine through the conserved F or W. A D gene is named only where the DNA matches it firmly. Size is stated for part of the rows, as once, few or many counts, or as a class when the clone is expanded.

d_gene	abundance	j_gene	len	v_gene	CDR3aa	CDR3nt
NA	NA	TRBJ2-7	14	TRBV5-1	CASNIVPESYEQYF	TGCGCCAGCAATATTGTTCCAGAGTCTTACGAGCAGTACTTC
NA	NA	TRBJ2-7	15	TRBV25-1	CASSESGGGGYEQYF	TGTGCCAGCAGTGAATCAGGAGGTGGGGGCTACGAGCAGTACTTC
TRBD1	NA	TRBJ1-5	16	TRBV28	CASSWPGGGSNQPQHF	TGTGCCAGCAGTTGGCCAGGGGGGGGAAGCAATCAGCCCCAGCATTTT
NA	NA	TRBJ1-5	14	TRBV12-3/TRBV12-4	CASSSHGHNQPQHF	TGTGCCAGCAGCTCCCATGGACACAATCAGCCCCAGCATTTT
TRBD1	many	TRBJ1-1	16	TRBV7-2	CASSLVIRTGNTEAFF	TGTGCCAGCAGCTTAGTTATCAGGACAGGGAACACTGAAGCTTTCTTT
NA	NA	TRBJ2-2	15	TRBV5-1	CASSLDGVGTGELFF	TGCGCCAGCAGCTTGGATGGGGTCGGCACCGGGGAGCTGTTTTTT
NA	many	TRBJ1-2	13	TRBV19	CASSIPGEDGYTF	TGTGCCAGTAGTATACCCGGGGAGGATGGCTACACCTTC
TRBD2	few	TRBJ2-1	16	TRBV12-3/TRBV12-4	CASTPTRRGDYNEQFF	TGTGCCAGCACCCCCACCAGGCGGGGGGACTACAATGAGCAGTTCTTC
NA	NA	TRBJ2-2	17	TRBV4-1	CASSQDPGRDDTGELFF	TGCGCCAGCAGCCAAGATCCGGGACGAGATGACACCGGGGAGCTGTTTTTT
NA	NA	TRBJ1-6	15	TRBV18	CASQDTGSYNSPLHF	TGTGCAAGCCAAGATACAGGGTCCTATAATTCACCCCTCCACTTT
NA	NA	TRBJ2-1	14	TRBV7-9	CASSLGGSLNEQFF	TGTGCCAGCAGCTTAGGGGGGTCCCTCAATGAGCAGTTCTTC
NA	NA	TRBJ2-1	15	TRBV7-2	CASSLNRGYYNEQFF	TGTGCCAGCAGCTTAAATCGAGGGTACTACAATGAGCAGTTCTTC
NA	NA	TRBJ1-2	15	TRBV6-1	CASSEATTWGYGYTF	TGTGCCAGCAGTGAAGCGACAACTTGGGGCTATGGCTACACCTTC
NA	once	TRBJ1-1	13	TRBV29-1	CSATRGDGTEAFF	TGCAGCGCCACGAGGGGGGATGGGACTGAAGCTTTCTTT
TRBD1	few	TRBJ1-2	14	TRBV20-1	CSARSGTANYGYTF	TGCAGTGCCAGATCCGGGACAGCTAACTATGGCTACACCTTC
NA	NA	TRBJ2-1	11	TRBV10-3	CAIGEENEQFF	TGTGCCATCGGCGAGGAAAATGAGCAGTTCTTC
NA	few	TRBJ2-3	19	TRBV27	CASSRFSSTGLTSTDTQYF	TGTGCCAGCAGTCGATTCTCCTCCACCGGACTGACTAGCACAGATACGCAGTATTTT
NA	few	TRBJ2-2	14	TRBV9	CASSVRGTNGELFF	TGTGCCAGCAGCGTACGGGGGACCAACGGGGAGCTGTTTTTT
TRBD1	few	TRBJ1-6	15	TRBV6-5	CASGTTGDYNSPLHF	TGTGCCAGTGGTACCACAGGGGATTATAATTCACCCCTCCACTTT
TRBD1	many	TRBJ1-1	15	TRBV7-9	CASSHWDRGISEAFF	TGTGCCAGCAGCCACTGGGACAGGGGAATAAGTGAAGCTTTCTTT
NA	once	TRBJ2-2	15	TRBV24-1	CATSDSTSPAGELFF	TGTGCCACCAGTGATTCAACTAGCCCTGCCGGGGAGCTGTTTTTT
NA	few	TRBJ1-1	12	TRBV20-1	CSATPPNTEAFF	TGCAGTGCCACCCCTCCGAACACTGAAGCTTTCTTT
TRBD1	many	TRBJ2-7	14	TRBV10-3	CAISESDRGHEQYF	TGTGCCATCAGTGAGTCTGACAGGGGCCACGAGCAGTACTTC
NA	NA	TRBJ1-2	17	TRBV14	CASSQAFRGFRNYGYTF	TGTGCCAGCAGCCAGGCGTTTCGTGGGTTCCGGAACTATGGCTACACCTTC
TRBD2	few	TRBJ2-3	15	TRBV7-2	CASSGLAGGSDTQYF	TGTGCCAGCAGCGGACTAGCGGGGGGGTCAGATACGCAGTATTTT
NA	once	TRBJ2-2	15	TRBV4-3	CASSQEVSDSGELFF	TGCGCCAGCAGCCAAGAAGTCTCGGACAGCGGGGAGCTGTTTTTT
TRBD2	few	TRBJ2-1	15	TRBV9	CASSVWTSGVDEQFF	TGTGCCAGCAGCGTCTGGACTAGCGGGGTGGATGAGCAGTTCTTC
TRBD1	NA	TRBJ1-5	14	TRBV5-5	CASSPRQGSQPQHF	TGTGCCAGCAGCCCGAGACAGGGCAGTCAGCCCCAGCATTTT
NA	NA	TRBJ2-5	14	TRBV7-2	CASSLGIGRETQYF	TGTGCCAGCAGCTTAGGAATTGGGCGAGAGACCCAGTACTTC
TRBD2	few	TRBJ2-3	18	TRBV7-7	CASSPSRGGEGGTDTQYF	TGTGCCAGCAGCCCGTCCCGGGGAGGGGAAGGGGGCACAGATACGCAGTATTTT
NA	once	TRBJ1-1	13	TRBV5-5	CASSTQGYTEAFF	TGTGCCAGCAGCACCCAGGGGTATACTGAAGCTTTCTTT
NA	NA	TRBJ2-2	15	TRBV11-1	CASTINEVGTGELFF	TGTGCCAGCACCATTAACGAGGTTGGCACCGGGGAGCTGTTTTTT
TRBD2	few	TRBJ2-2	14	TRBV12-3/TRBV12-4	CASSLGGLAGELFF	TGTGCCAGCAGTTTAGGGGGACTAGCGGGGGAGCTGTTTTTT
TRBD2	NA	TRBJ2-5	15	TRBV29-1	CSVATAGGLLGTQYF	TGCAGCGTTGCAACAGCGGGGGGTCTCCTTGGGACCCAGTACTTC
NA	few	TRBJ1-1	13	TRBV7-9	CASIPKTWTEAFF	TGTGCCAGCATCCCAAAAACCTGGACTGAAGCTTTCTTT
TRBD2	few	TRBJ2-3	16	TRBV5-1	CASSLLIAGSTDTQYF	TGCGCCAGCAGCTTGCTTATAGCGGGGAGCACAGATACGCAGTATTTT
NA	NA	TRBJ2-2	14	TRBV12-3/TRBV12-4	CASSPQTGPGELFF	TGTGCCAGCAGTCCTCAGACAGGTCCCGGGGAGCTGTTTTTT
NA	few	TRBJ1-1	15	TRBV18	CASSPPGGAGTEAFF	TGTGCCAGCTCACCACCGGGCGGGGCGGGCACTGAAGCTTTCTTT
NA	few	TRBJ2-1	12	TRBV12-3/TRBV12-4	CASSSGDREQFF	TGTGCCAGCAGTTCGGGGGATCGTGAGCAGTTCTTC
NA	few	TRBJ1-5	15	TRBV4-2	CASSQDQEGYQPQHF	TGTGCCAGCAGCCAAGATCAGGAGGGTTATCAGCCCCAGCATTTT
TRBD2	NA	TRBJ2-3	15	TRBV5-1	CASSAPSGGTDTQYF	TGCGCCAGTTCGGCGCCTAGCGGGGGTACAGATACGCAGTATTTT
NA	NA	TRBJ2-5	15	TRBV20-1	CSASGGPPYQETQYF	TGCAGTGCTAGTGGCGGGCCGCCTTACCAAGAGACCCAGTACTTC
TRBD2	NA	TRBJ2-3	16	TRBV5-5	CASSRLGVAGLDTQYF	TGTGCCAGCAGCCGTTTAGGGGTAGCGGGGTTAGATACGCAGTATTTT
NA	NA	TRBJ1-3	14	TRBV20-1	CSAQDSQSGNTIYF	TGCAGTGCTCAGGACTCACAATCTGGAAACACCATATATTTT
NA	NA	TRBJ2-7	14	TRBV27	CASSRAASSYEQYF	TGTGCCAGCAGTCGAGCGGCCTCCTCCTACGAGCAGTACTTC
TRBD1	NA	TRBJ1-2	18	TRBV5-1	CASSSRGTGGLRDYGYTF	TGCGCCAGCAGCTCCCGGGGGACAGGGGGCCTTAGGGACTATGGCTACACCTTC
NA	NA	TRBJ2-2	15	TRBV5-1	CASSFSILNTGELFF	TGCGCCAGCAGCTTCTCTATACTGAACACCGGGGAGCTGTTTTTT
NA	few	TRBJ2-5	16	TRBV7-9	CASSSLLQGRQETQYF	TGTGCCAGCAGCTCCCTCTTACAGGGGAGGCAAGAGACCCAGTACTTC
NA	many	TRBJ2-1	15	TRBV20-1	CSATFFSGLHNEQFF	TGCAGTGCCACCTTTTTCTCGGGACTTCACAATGAGCAGTTCTTC
NA	few	TRBJ1-2	14	TRBV4-3	CASSQVGRAPGYTF	TGCGCCAGCAGCCAAGTAGGAAGGGCCCCTGGCTACACCTTC
NA	few	TRBJ1-1	12	TRBV7-6	CASSSMNTEAFF	TGTGCCAGCAGCTCCATGAACACTGAAGCTTTCTTT
TRBD1	NA	TRBJ2-3	11	TRBV29-1	CSVRQGDTQYF	TGCAGCGTACGACAGGGGGATACGCAGTATTTT
NA	NA	TRBJ1-4	14	TRBV7-9	CASSGRQSDEKLFF	TGTGCCAGCAGCGGAAGGCAGAGCGATGAAAAACTGTTTTTT